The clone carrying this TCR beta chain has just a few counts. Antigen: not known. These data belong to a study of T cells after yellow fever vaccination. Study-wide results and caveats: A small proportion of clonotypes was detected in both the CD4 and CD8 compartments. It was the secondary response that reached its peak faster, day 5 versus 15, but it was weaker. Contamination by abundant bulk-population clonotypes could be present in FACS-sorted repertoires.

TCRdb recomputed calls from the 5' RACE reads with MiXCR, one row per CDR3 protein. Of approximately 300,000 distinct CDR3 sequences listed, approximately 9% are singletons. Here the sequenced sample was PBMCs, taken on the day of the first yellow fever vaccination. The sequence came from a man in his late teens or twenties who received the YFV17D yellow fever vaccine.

CDR3 DNA: TGTGCCAGTAGTGTCCGGGACAAGCGGGGCAATGAGCAGTTCTTC. Amino acid sequence: CASSVRDKRGNEQFF. The V and J genes are TRBV19 and TRBJ2-1; possibly TRBD2 for D (7 bases). Trimming stripped 5 bases from V and 6 bases from J, with 17 bases between. The CDR3 is made up of 15 amino acids. Germline lookup yields CDR1 LNHDA and CDR2 SQIVND (reference sequence).